This entry concerns a single T cell receptor (beta chain). Its antigen is not known. From germline, CDR1 is SGHRS and CDR2 YFSETQ. This CDR3 is built from 15 residues. V gave up 3 bases and J gave up 5 bases; unmatched junction bases: 10. This sample is part of a study of metastatic and nonmetastatic thyroid tumors. General study findings and limits: It was reported that TCR beta diversity was significantly higher in malignant thyroid tumors than benign nodules, in blood and tumor.

Per the study methods: Building a distant-metastasis classifier for papillary thyroid cancer drew on CDR3 differences across clinicopathological groups. TCRdb redid the clone calls on the PCR reads using MiXCR. None of the V and J calls come from the authors' own analysis; TCRdb made them. The sample gives about 7,700 clones, just under 30% of which show up once; roughly 29% is in the top ten. Each patient came to thyroid surgery without any prior treatment (of any kind). The sample taken for sequencing was tumor tissue. The chain employs TRBV5-1 and TRBJ2-7; 8 nucleotides match TRBD1. This TCR came from a female donor with papillary thyroid cancer or a benign thyroid nodule (not recorded which). Some clones in this sample may be carry-over from other donors' samples. The DNA for the CDR3 is TGCGCCAGCAGCTCAGCCGGGACAGGTGAAGACGAGCAGTACTTC. Encoded protein: CASSSAGTGEDEQYF.